This TCR beta chain was captured in a study of regulatory T cells in long-lasting Graves disease. Regarding the study as a whole: Those with persistent disease had in common more public clonotypes (about 2,500) than new patients (approximately 1,000).

This clonotype was observed at least ten times. Its antigen is still unknown. Germline and junction disagree at one end, which may indicate a read error. Through Arm-PCR of CDR3 regions and iRepertoire HTBI primers, TCR beta libraries were built. TCRdb re-derived calls from the multiplex PCR reads in MiXCR, one entry per CDR3 protein. Of 200,000 to 250,000 distinct CDR3 sequences listed, about a sixth are singletons. As to time point: newly diagnosed GD, antithyroid drugs for less than 3 months. PBMC-derived RNA was used for the TCR library. The CDR3 is 15 residues long. CDR1 and CDR2 (germline): SSHAT, FNYEAQ (reference sequence).

The V call is TRBV7-7, the J call TRBJ2-7; 7 nucleotides align to TRBD1. Sequenced here: peripheral blood mononuclear cells (PBMCs), sampled at new diagnosis, from a patient treated with antithyroid drugs. This TCR came from a female donor with Graves disease. This CDR3 reads CASSLSRDSTHEQYF. The CDR3 DNA follows: TGTGCTAGCAGCTTGTCCCGGGACAGTACCCACGAGCAGTACTTC.